This T cell receptor (beta chain) was retrieved from a study of shared clonotypes between healthy human individuals. Study-wide points: Naive subsets generally had larger estimated richness than memory subsets. Naive CD4 clonotype sharing across several donors was about 5%. The authors expected sequencing depth to affect clonotype sharing among donors.

With regard to this clone: As yet, its antigen is unknown.

Sequencing was performed with immunoSEQ multiplex PCR; in TCRdb, only in-frame clones are kept and a portion is missing. The sample lists 2 million to 2.5 million clones; 85% to 95% were seen once. With V trimmed by 1 base and J by 2 bases, 8 bases remained unmatched. The CDR3 length is 17 residues. The germline gives CDR1 MGHRA, CDR2 YSYEKL. This clonotype was obtained from a man aged 18-30 years in good health. Some clones in this sample may be carry-over from other donors' samples. The sequenced material came from naive CD4+ T cells from PBMCs. Subset of the sample: CD45RA+ positively selected. V gene TRBV4-1 combines with J gene TRBJ2-7, with TRBD2 matching 10 bases. The CDR3: CASSQGSSGSETYEQYF. DNA of the CDR3: TGCGCCAGCAGCCAAGGGTCTAGCGGGAGTGAAACCTACGAGCAGTACTTC.